The rows below give T cell receptor beta chains drawn from one sample of a study of T-cell memory formation after mild COVID-19. TCRdb reprocessed the 5' RACE reads via MiXCR and lists one record per CDR3 protein. The table has roughly 600,000 distinct CDR3 sequences, approximately 19% seen once. Material for sequencing was PBMCs or a T cell subset sorted from them (not recorded which). These receptors came from an adult woman who had mild COVID-19 (a few samples of this study predate the infection). Cell type and time point are not known. CDR3s include the opening cysteine and the closing phenylalanine or tryptophan. The D gene is left open where the match is weak. Size is stated for part of the rows, as once, few or many counts, or as a class when the clone is expanded.

clone_size: NA; d_call: TRBD2; j_call: TRBJ2-1; v_call: TRBV29-1; cdr3_aa: CSVKTSGTEQFF; cdr3_nt: TGCAGCGTAAAGACTAGCGGGACTGAGCAGTTCTTC
clone_size: NA; d_call: TRBD1; j_call: TRBJ2-2; v_call: TRBV4-2; cdr3_aa: CASSPRQGVDGELFF; cdr3_nt: TGTGCCAGCAGCCCGAGACAGGGGGTTGATGGGGAGCTGTTTTTT
clone_size: NA; d_call: TRBD2; j_call: TRBJ2-3; v_call: TRBV19; cdr3_aa: CASSIGLAGGHPADTQYF; cdr3_nt: TGTGCCAGTAGTATAGGACTAGCGGGGGGGCACCCTGCAGATACGCAGTATTTT
clone_size: few; d_call: TRBD1; j_call: TRBJ2-7; v_call: TRBV3-1; cdr3_aa: CASSHLGQSYEQYF; cdr3_nt: TGTGCCAGCAGCCATTTGGGACAGTCGTACGAGCAGTACTTC
clone_size: few; d_call: TRBD1; j_call: TRBJ2-3; v_call: TRBV7-8; cdr3_aa: CASSLRLTGTGELTDTQYF; cdr3_nt: TGTGCCAGCAGCTTGCGACTCACCGGGACAGGGGAGCTCACAGATACGCAGTATTTT
clone_size: NA; d_call: NA; j_call: TRBJ2-2; v_call: TRBV5-1; cdr3_aa: CASSLLYSTTGELFF; cdr3_nt: TGCGCCAGCAGCTTGTTGTACAGTACCACCGGGGAGCTGTTTTTT
clone_size: NA; d_call: NA; j_call: TRBJ1-2; v_call: TRBV20-1; cdr3_aa: CSAKSLNVPTGGYTF; cdr3_nt: TGCAGTGCTAAATCCCTAAACGTACCGACAGGTGGCTACACCTTC
clone_size: NA; d_call: NA; j_call: TRBJ1-5; v_call: TRBV7-9; cdr3_aa: CASSDNEGSQPQHF; cdr3_nt: TGTGCCAGCAGTGATAATGAGGGCTCTCAGCCCCAGCATTTT
clone_size: NA; d_call: NA; j_call: TRBJ1-1; v_call: TRBV6-1; cdr3_aa: CASSEYKSGVTTEAFF; cdr3_nt: TGTGCCAGCAGTGAATACAAGTCAGGGGTTACGACTGAAGCTTTCTTT
clone_size: NA; d_call: NA; j_call: TRBJ2-7; v_call: TRBV29-1; cdr3_aa: CSVERDPDEQYF; cdr3_nt: TGCAGCGTTGAGAGGGATCCCGACGAGCAGTACTTC
clone_size: few; d_call: NA; j_call: TRBJ1-4; v_call: TRBV5-6; cdr3_aa: CASGLAGITNEKLFF; cdr3_nt: TGTGCCAGCGGTTTGGCAGGCATAACTAATGAAAAACTGTTTTTT
clone_size: NA; d_call: NA; j_call: TRBJ2-3; v_call: TRBV12-3/TRBV12-4; cdr3_aa: CASSPWGITDTQYF; cdr3_nt: TGTGCCAGCAGTCCCTGGGGGATCACAGATACGCAGTATTTT
clone_size: NA; d_call: NA; j_call: TRBJ2-3; v_call: TRBV24-1; cdr3_aa: CATSHAATDTQYF; cdr3_nt: TGTGCCACCAGTCATGCAGCGACAGATACGCAGTATTTT
clone_size: NA; d_call: NA; j_call: TRBJ2-1; v_call: TRBV20-1; cdr3_aa: CSARGGGPYNEQFF; cdr3_nt: TGCAGTGCTAGGGGGGGGGGCCCCTACAATGAGCAGTTCTTC
clone_size: NA; d_call: NA; j_call: TRBJ2-5; v_call: TRBV23-1; cdr3_aa: CASTHMRRETQYF; cdr3_nt: TGCGCCAGCACCCATATGAGGAGGGAGACCCAGTACTTC
clone_size: many; d_call: NA; j_call: TRBJ2-1; v_call: TRBV2; cdr3_aa: CASPVRKGEYNEQFF; cdr3_nt: TGTGCCAGTCCCGTGAGGAAGGGGGAGTACAATGAGCAGTTCTTC
clone_size: NA; d_call: TRBD1; j_call: TRBJ2-7; v_call: TRBV20-1; cdr3_aa: CSARGYRDRAGYEQYF; cdr3_nt: TGCAGTGCTAGAGGATACCGGGACAGGGCCGGCTACGAGCAGTACTTC
clone_size: few; d_call: TRBD2; j_call: TRBJ2-7; v_call: TRBV12-3/TRBV12-4; cdr3_aa: CASSFVGRGAVSYEQYF; cdr3_nt: TGTGCCAGCAGTTTCGTAGGGCGGGGGGCGGTTTCCTACGAGCAGTACTTC
clone_size: NA; d_call: TRBD2; j_call: TRBJ2-2; v_call: TRBV5-1; cdr3_aa: CASSYVAGANTGELFF; cdr3_nt: TGCGCCAGCAGCTACGTAGCGGGAGCGAACACCGGGGAGCTGTTTTTT
clone_size: NA; d_call: NA; j_call: TRBJ2-2; v_call: TRBV18; cdr3_aa: CASSPKELGRANTGELFF; cdr3_nt: TGTGCCAGCTCACCTAAGGAGCTTGGACGCGCGAACACCGGGGAGCTGTTTTTT
clone_size: NA; d_call: NA; j_call: TRBJ1-1; v_call: TRBV6-1; cdr3_aa: CASSDGTTNTEAFF; cdr3_nt: TGTGCCAGCAGTGATGGCACTACGAACACTGAAGCTTTCTTT
clone_size: NA; d_call: TRBD2; j_call: TRBJ2-1; v_call: TRBV5-1; cdr3_aa: CASRWTSGSKYNEQFF; cdr3_nt: TGCGCCAGCAGATGGACTAGCGGGAGTAAGTACAATGAGCAGTTCTTC
clone_size: few; d_call: TRBD1; j_call: TRBJ2-5; v_call: TRBV19; cdr3_aa: CASRTDRGGETQYF; cdr3_nt: TGTGCCAGTAGGACGGACAGGGGAGGAGAGACCCAGTACTTC
clone_size: NA; d_call: TRBD1; j_call: TRBJ2-7; v_call: TRBV4-3; cdr3_aa: CASSQQTVTGIFYEQYF; cdr3_nt: TGCGCCAGCAGCCAGCAGACGGTGACAGGGATATTCTACGAGCAGTACTTC
clone_size: NA; d_call: NA; j_call: TRBJ2-5; v_call: TRBV21-1; cdr3_aa: CASSNSTRESGQETQYF; cdr3_nt: TGTGCCAGCAGCAATTCGACGCGGGAGTCGGGGCAAGAGACCCAGTACTTC
clone_size: few; d_call: TRBD2; j_call: TRBJ2-1; v_call: TRBV4-3; cdr3_aa: CASSQDLGLAGGPYNEQFF; cdr3_nt: TGCGCCAGCAGCCAGGACCTGGGACTAGCGGGAGGGCCGTACAATGAGCAGTTCTTC
clone_size: NA; d_call: NA; j_call: TRBJ2-7; v_call: TRBV6-6; cdr3_aa: CASSRPGTEDYEQYF; cdr3_nt: TGTGCCAGCAGCCGGCCCGGGACGGAAGACTACGAGCAGTACTTC
clone_size: NA; d_call: NA; j_call: TRBJ2-2; v_call: TRBV7-9; cdr3_aa: CASNQAAANTGELFF; cdr3_nt: TGTGCCAGCAACCAGGCCGCCGCGAACACCGGGGAGCTGTTTTTT
clone_size: NA; d_call: TRBD1; j_call: TRBJ2-7; v_call: TRBV6-5; cdr3_aa: CASRPPGQSYEQYF; cdr3_nt: TGTGCCAGCAGACCCCCGGGACAGTCCTACGAGCAGTACTTC
clone_size: NA; d_call: TRBD2; j_call: TRBJ2-1; v_call: TRBV19; cdr3_aa: CATGLALGEQFF; cdr3_nt: TGTGCCACCGGACTAGCTCTTGGTGAGCAGTTCTTC
clone_size: NA; d_call: NA; j_call: TRBJ2-7; v_call: TRBV3-1; cdr3_aa: CASSRRGGGDLYEQYF; cdr3_nt: TGTGCCAGCAGCCGTAGGGGGGGAGGGGACCTCTACGAGCAGTACTTC
clone_size: NA; d_call: NA; j_call: TRBJ2-3; v_call: TRBV14; cdr3_aa: CASSQVGVADTQYF; cdr3_nt: TGTGCCAGCAGCCAAGTTGGGGTCGCAGATACGCAGTATTTT
clone_size: NA; d_call: NA; j_call: TRBJ2-1; v_call: TRBV7-6; cdr3_aa: CASSLEGWGEQFF; cdr3_nt: TGTGCCAGCAGCTTAGAGGGGTGGGGTGAGCAGTTCTTC
clone_size: few; d_call: TRBD2; j_call: TRBJ2-3; v_call: TRBV11-3; cdr3_aa: CASSSSGSWSTDTQYF; cdr3_nt: TGTGCCAGCAGCAGTAGCGGGAGTTGGAGCACAGATACGCAGTATTTT
clone_size: few; d_call: NA; j_call: TRBJ2-7; v_call: TRBV7-9; cdr3_aa: CASSPGIPYEQYF; cdr3_nt: TGTGCCAGCAGCCCCGGGATACCCTACGAGCAGTACTTC
clone_size: few; d_call: TRBD1; j_call: TRBJ2-7; v_call: TRBV5-1; cdr3_aa: CASSLTGEPYEQYF; cdr3_nt: TGCGCCAGCAGCTTGACAGGGGAGCCCTACGAGCAGTACTTC
clone_size: once; d_call: NA; j_call: TRBJ1-1; v_call: TRBV21-1; cdr3_aa: CASSRPKTYFNFF; cdr3_nt: TGTGCCAGCAGCAGACCAAAGACATATTTTAATTTCTTT
clone_size: few; d_call: NA; j_call: TRBJ1-5; v_call: TRBV7-8; cdr3_aa: CASSLVGGGSNQPQHF; cdr3_nt: TGTGCCAGCAGCTTAGTAGGTGGAGGTAGCAATCAGCCCCAGCATTTT
clone_size: few; d_call: NA; j_call: TRBJ2-1; v_call: TRBV5-8; cdr3_aa: CASSPRGQVYNEQFF; cdr3_nt: TGTGCCAGCAGCCCACGAGGGCAGGTTTACAATGAGCAGTTCTTC
clone_size: few; d_call: NA; j_call: TRBJ1-5; v_call: TRBV20-1; cdr3_aa: CSAVGGGVFNQPQHF; cdr3_nt: TGCAGTGCCGTAGGAGGGGGGGTCTTCAATCAGCCCCAGCATTTT
clone_size: NA; d_call: TRBD1; j_call: TRBJ2-5; v_call: TRBV27; cdr3_aa: CASRKHRGGQETQYF; cdr3_nt: TGTGCCAGCAGAAAACACAGGGGCGGGCAAGAGACCCAGTACTTC
clone_size: few; d_call: NA; j_call: TRBJ1-6; v_call: TRBV20-1; cdr3_aa: CSARDPGHNSPLHF; cdr3_nt: TGCAGTGCTAGAGATCCAGGGCATAATTCACCCCTCCACTTT
clone_size: NA; d_call: TRBD2; j_call: TRBJ2-7; v_call: TRBV7-6; cdr3_aa: CASSPGLAGAREQYF; cdr3_nt: TGTGCCAGCAGCCCAGGACTAGCGGGGGCACGGGAGCAGTACTTC
clone_size: few; d_call: TRBD1; j_call: TRBJ2-3; v_call: TRBV19; cdr3_aa: CASRRSGQVTDTQYF; cdr3_nt: TGTGCCAGTAGACGCTCTGGACAGGTCACAGATACGCAGTATTTT
clone_size: few; d_call: TRBD1; j_call: TRBJ1-6; v_call: TRBV6-1; cdr3_aa: CASSDYRGLKGSPLHF; cdr3_nt: TGTGCCAGCAGTGACTACAGGGGGCTAAAGGGTTCACCCCTCCACTTT
clone_size: NA; d_call: TRBD1; j_call: TRBJ1-5; v_call: TRBV30; cdr3_aa: CAWSTTGKANSNQPQHF; cdr3_nt: TGTGCCTGGAGTACGACAGGGAAGGCTAATAGCAATCAGCCCCAGCATTTT
clone_size: once; d_call: TRBD2; j_call: TRBJ2-7; v_call: TRBV2; cdr3_aa: CASSNSGGLDEQYF; cdr3_nt: TGTGCCAGCAGTAACAGCGGGGGTCTGGACGAGCAGTACTTC
clone_size: NA; d_call: NA; j_call: TRBJ1-1; v_call: TRBV10-2; cdr3_aa: CASTEGTEAFF; cdr3_nt: TGCGCCAGCACAGAGGGAACTGAAGCTTTCTTT
clone_size: NA; d_call: NA; j_call: TRBJ1-2; v_call: TRBV3-1; cdr3_aa: CASSQDYRLPGGGYTF; cdr3_nt: TGTGCCAGCAGCCAAGACTACAGGTTACCCGGGGGAGGCTACACCTTC
clone_size: few; d_call: TRBD2; j_call: TRBJ2-1; v_call: TRBV9; cdr3_aa: CASSVDRGVKQFF; cdr3_nt: TGTGCCAGCAGCGTAGACCGGGGGGTAAAGCAGTTCTTC
clone_size: once; d_call: TRBD1; j_call: TRBJ1-1; v_call: TRBV10-3; cdr3_aa: CAISESEGQGTFF; cdr3_nt: TGTGCCATCAGTGAGTCGGAGGGACAGGGGACTTTCTTT
clone_size: NA; d_call: NA; j_call: TRBJ2-5; v_call: TRBV20-1; cdr3_aa: CSGQRGIGETQYF; cdr3_nt: TGCAGTGGTCAGAGGGGTATCGGGGAGACCCAGTACTTC
clone_size: few; d_call: NA; j_call: TRBJ1-2; v_call: TRBV6-5; cdr3_aa: CASSSTGQNYGYTF; cdr3_nt: TGTGCCAGCAGTTCCACTGGACAGAACTATGGCTACACCTTC
clone_size: many; d_call: NA; j_call: TRBJ1-2; v_call: TRBV24-1; cdr3_aa: CATPGFTYGYTF; cdr3_nt: TGTGCCACCCCTGGTTTCACCTATGGCTACACCTTC
clone_size: many; d_call: NA; j_call: TRBJ2-7; v_call: TRBV3-1; cdr3_aa: CASSQGTAYEQYF; cdr3_nt: TGTGCCAGCAGCCAGGGGACTGCCTACGAGCAGTACTTC